A single sample is the source of the 19 T cell receptor beta chains below, sequenced in a study of blood T cell repertoires in COVID-19. Assay: immunoSEQ multiplex PCR; the TCRdb copy retains only in-frame clones and omits some. The table records 100,000 to 150,000 clones, around 88% of them present only once. Sequencing was done on a sample of peripheral blood. The origin of the receptors is a man aged 45-65 years with acute or convalescent COVID-19.

The J gene is TRBJ1-2, the V gene TRBV4-1; the D is unclear. Germline CDR1 is MGHRA and CDR2 is YSYEKL. The V and J ends lost 0 bases and 8 bases respectively, with 22 bases between them. CDR3 length: 17 amino acids. CDR3 DNA: TGCGCCAGCAGCCAAGATATGAGGGCAGTTGAAACTATGGGCTACACCTTC. Protein: CASSQDMRAVETMGYTF.

The V and J genes are TRBV28 and TRBJ2-3, with D possibly matching TRBD2 (6 bases). Trimming took 6 bases from V and 1 from J, leaving 17 bases between them. The germline CDR1 and CDR2 sequences are MDHEN and SYDVKM. This CDR3 has 16 residues. CDR3 DNA sequence: TGTGCCAGCAGCTCCTGGTCTGGCGGGGGCACAGATACGCAGTATTTT. Translated, it gives CASSSWSGGGTDTQYF.

This chain links TRBV14 with TRBJ1-1, with 8 nucleotides matching TRBD1. Losses at the gene ends were 4 bases for V and 1 base for J; bases not matched to a gene: 5. This CDR3 comprises 15 residues. Germline assignment: CDR1 SGHDN and CDR2 FVKESK. The CDR3 sequence is CASSPLQGGNTEAFF. The CDR3 coding sequence is TGTGCCAGCAGCCCCTTACAGGGGGGGAACACTGAAGCTTTCTTT.

The J gene is TRBJ1-2, the V gene TRBV7-2; D is undetermined. The CDR3 runs to 12 residues. Germline V lookup: CDR1 SGHTA, CDR2 FQGNSA. Trimming pared 5 bases from V and 4 bases from J, leaving 8 bases between. The CDR3 spells CASSTRSYGYTF. The CDR3 DNA sequence: TGTGCCAGCAGCACCCGGAGCTATGGCTACACCTTC.

The chain joins TRBV19 to TRBJ1-3, with D perhaps TRBD1 (5 bases). The V end was cut by 0 bases, the J end by 0 bases, with 9 bases between. CDR1 and CDR2 from the germline V gene are LNHDA and SQIVND (reference sequence). The CDR3 runs 16 residues. This CDR3 is CASSIDRDSSGNTIYF. In DNA, the CDR3 is TGTGCCAGTAGTATAGATCGTGACAGCTCTGGAAACACCATATATTTT.

Only one count was recorded for this clone. Compared with germline, one end of the junction differs, possibly owing to a read error. J is TRBJ2-3 and V is TRBV29-1; 7 positions match TRBD2. The CDR3 runs to 13 residues. The germline V gene has CDR1 SQVTM and CDR2 ANQGSEA. CDR3 nucleotide sequence: TGCAGCGTTTACAGGTCGGCGGGAGATACGCAATATTTT. It specifies CSVYRSAGDTQYF.

J is TRBJ2-6 and V is TRBV27, with 8 bases identical to TRBD1. The trim removed 7 bases at V and 1 base at J, leaving 3 bases unmatched. Looked up from germline, CDR1 is MNHEY and CDR2 is SMNVEV (reference sequence). The CDR3 extends over 15 amino acids. This CDR3 reads CASTWTGSGANVLTF. The CDR3 DNA follows: TGTGCCAGCACCTGGACAGGGTCTGGGGCCAACGTCCTGACTTTC.

This chain connects TRBV30 to TRBJ2-1; D is unresolved. There are 12 residues in the CDR3. CDR1 GTSNPN and CDR2 SVGIG come from the germline V gene (reference sequence). Trimming stripped 1 base from V and 3 bases from J, with 4 bases between. For the CDR3, the DNA is TGTGCCTGGAGTGCCGTCTACAATGAGCAGTTCTTC. Encoded protein: CAWSAVYNEQFF.

V and J are TRBV5-1 and TRBJ2-5; 9 bases are shared with TRBD1. Germline CDR1 reads SGHRS; CDR2 reads YFSETQ. The CDR3 contains 14 residues. V lost 3 bases and J lost 2; bases outside the gene matches: 2. CDR3: CASSSGTGQETQYF. CDR3 nucleotides: TGCGCCAGCAGCTCCGGGACAGGGCAAGAGACCCAGTACTTC.

The chain uses TRBV7-9 and TRBJ1-2; D perhaps matches TRBD1 (6 bases). Trimming pared 4 bases from V and 8 bases from J, leaving 20 bases between. Germline loops: CDR1 SEHNR, CDR2 FQNEAQ (reference sequence). The CDR3 has 15 residues. CDR3 in amino acids: CASSSATLDRWGYTF. The CDR3 DNA reads as TGTGCCAGCAGCTCCGCCACACTCGACAGGTGGGGCTACACCTTC.

The chain combines TRBV2 with TRBJ2-1; 7 positions match TRBD2. V shed 4 bases, J shed 5 bases, and the junction held 5 bases outside the gene matches. The CDR3 has 14 residues. Per the germline V gene, CDR1 is SNHLY and CDR2 is FYNNEI. The CDR3: CASSVAGVDNEQFF. DNA for the CDR3: TGTGCCAGCAGTGTCGCGGGAGTAGACAATGAGCAGTTCTTC.

The J gene is TRBJ1-4, the V gene TRBV28; D may be TRBD1 (5 bases). Per the germline V gene, CDR1 is MDHEN and CDR2 is SYDVKM. V shed 5 bases and J shed 0 bases, with 10 bases lying between them. The CDR3 consists of 15 residues. The CDR3 sequence is CASSHRKTTNEKLFF. The DNA for the CDR3 is TGTGCCAGCAGTCACAGGAAAACAACTAATGAAAAACTGTTTTTT. Combining the CDR3 with reference TRBV28 and TRBJ1-4 gives the whole variable domain DVKVTQSSRYLVKRTGEKVFLECVQDMDHENMFWYRQDPGLGLRLIYFSYDVKMKEKGDIPEGYSVSREKKERFSLILESASTNQTSMYLCASSHRKTTNEKLFFGSGTQLSVL.

As for this clone: Other DNA sequences in the sample encode the same CDR3. J is TRBJ1-5 and V is TRBV15; D ambiguous. Germline V gene lookup returns CDR1 LNHNV and CDR2 YYDKDF (reference sequence). V dropped 0 bases and J dropped 4 bases, with 7 bases sitting between them. This CDR3 has 14 amino acids. The CDR3 nucleotides read TGTGCCACCAGCAGAGATCGGGGAAATCAGCCCCAGCATTTT. Its protein product is CATSRDRGNQPQHF.

DNA of the CDR3: TGCGCCAGCAGCTCAGCCCCGGGACTAGCATACAATGAGCAGTTCTTC. Translated, it gives CASSSAPGLAYNEQFF. The gene calls are TRBV5-1 and TRBJ2-1; TRBD2 matches 9 bases. Germline V lookup: CDR1 SGHRS, CDR2 YFSETQ. The CDR3 extends over 16 amino acids. After removal of 3 bases from V and 4 bases from J, the junction contained 8 bases not matched to a gene.

The rearrangement links TRBV15 to TRBJ1-2; 7 positions agree with TRBD1. Germline-derived CDR1 and CDR2 are LNHNV and YYDKDF (reference sequence). There are 16 residues in the CDR3. The ends lost 0 bases at V and 6 bases at J; junction bases unmatched: 10. CDR3 in DNA: TGTGCCACCAGCAGAGATCCGGGACAGCTTAATAATGGCTACACCTTC. Translation: CATSRDPGQLNNGYTF. Complete variable domain (other parts from reference TRBV15 and TRBJ1-2): DAMVIQNPRYQVTQFGKPVTLSCSQTLNHNVMYWYQQKSSQAPKLLFHYYDKDFNNEADTPDNFQSRRPNTSFCFLDIRSPGLGDTAMYLCATSRDPGQLNNGYTFGSGTRLTVV.

The V call is TRBV5-1, the J call TRBJ1-1; D is ambiguous. Between the trimmed V and J ends, which lost 0 bases and 5 bases, there was a span of 11 bases. The germline V gene encodes CDR1 SGHRS and CDR2 YFSETQ. The CDR3 has 14 amino acids. This CDR3 is CASSLGASQTEAFF. CDR3 nucleotides: TGCGCCAGCAGCTTGGGCGCCTCACAGACTGAAGCTTTCTTT.

The V gene is TRBV18, the J gene TRBJ2-7; D not certain. CDR1 and CDR2 (germline): KGHSH, LQKENI. This CDR3 comprises 14 residues. Trimming removed 1 base from V and 2 bases from J, with 9 bases in between. The CDR3: CASSPQQVTYEQYF. DNA for the CDR3: TGTGCCAGCTCACCACAGCAGGTCACCTACGAGCAGTACTTC.

J is TRBJ1-1 and V is TRBV5-1; TRBD1 aligns across 10 bases. In germline, CDR1 is SGHRS, CDR2 YFSETQ. Trimming removed 3 bases from V and 1 base from J; junction bases left unmatched: 3. The CDR3 loop spans 15 amino acids. CDR3: CASSSRTGGNTEAFF. The CDR3 DNA is TGCGCCAGCAGCTCCAGGACAGGGGGGAACACTGAAGCTTTCTTT.

This sequence joins TRBV24-1 and TRBJ1-2, with D possibly TRBD1 on 6 matching bases. CDR3 length: 12 residues. Per the germline V gene, CDR1 is KGHDR and CDR2 is SFDVKD. Trimming shortened V by 6 bases and J by 5 bases, and 9 bases separated the two germline ends. In nucleotides, the CDR3 is TGTGCCACCAGTCCAGGGGATTATGGCTACACCTTC. Amino acid sequence: CATSPGDYGYTF.